This T cell receptor (beta chain) was sequenced during a study of Graves' ophthalmopathy and Graves' hyperthyroidism. This clonotype was recorded many times. The antigen is unknown. The authors amplified TCR beta CDR3 regions from RNA transcripts. HTBI-primed first-round RT-PCR preceded second-round multiplex PCR. TCRdb itself ran the multiplex PCR reads through MiXCR, one entry per CDR3 protein. The sample contains approximately 330,000 distinct CDR3 sequences, 15% to 20% of which appear only once. General study points: A model of 13 signatures distinguished ophthalmopathy from stable hyperthyroidism at roughly 87% sensitivity and 70% to 84% specificity.

The V gene lost 6 bases and the J gene lost 7 bases, with 16 bases spanning the gap. Germline CDR1 MNHEY, CDR2 SVGEGT. There are 13 residues in the CDR3. The TCR originated in an adult man with Graves' ophthalmopathy. This chain joins TRBV6-2 or TRBV6-3 and TRBJ2-7; D is possibly TRBD2 (6 bases). Specimen: peripheral blood. CDR3 in amino acids: CASRNGGLREQYF. CDR3 DNA: TGTGCCAGCAGAAACGGGGGATTGAGGGAGCAGTACTTC.